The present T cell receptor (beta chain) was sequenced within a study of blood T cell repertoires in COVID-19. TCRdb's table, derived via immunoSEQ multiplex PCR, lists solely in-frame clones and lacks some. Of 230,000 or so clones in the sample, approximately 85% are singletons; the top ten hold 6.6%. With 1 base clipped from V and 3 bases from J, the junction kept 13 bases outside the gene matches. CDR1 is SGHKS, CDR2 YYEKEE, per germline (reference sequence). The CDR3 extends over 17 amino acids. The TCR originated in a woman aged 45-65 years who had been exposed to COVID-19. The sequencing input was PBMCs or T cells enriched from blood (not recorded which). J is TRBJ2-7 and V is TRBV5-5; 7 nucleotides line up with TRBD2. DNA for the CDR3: TGTGCCAGCAGCTTGCCTTTCCGGGACTACAAAAGCTACGAGCAGTACTTC. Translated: CASSLPFRDYKSYEQYF.